Presented here are 19 T cell receptor beta chains from one specimen sequenced in a study of Graves' ophthalmopathy and Graves' hyperthyroidism (dated by TCRdb to 2016 to 2018). Reads for this sample came from an Illumina HiSeq 2000. For repertoire sequencing, the TCR beta CDR3 regions were amplified from RNA transcripts. The first round was an RT-PCR using HTBI primers with the Qiagen OneStep RT-PCR kit, and this first round was followed by a second-round multiplex PCR, then size selection and purification. TCRdb handled the public reads itself, with Q25 trimming in fastp and clone calling in MiXCR, and kept productive beta chains. Each entry is one CDR3 protein sequence, shown with its most common DNA and genes. The sample table contains 600,000 to 700,000 distinct CDR3 sequences; only one count was recorded for about 40% of them. The top ten constitute around 3% of the sample. Sample: peripheral blood. The source of these receptors is an adult man with Graves' ophthalmopathy.

This clonotype showed up many times. The chain combines TRBV7-8 with TRBJ1-2, with D uncertain. Trimming left V 2 bases short and J 0 bases short, with 7 bases between. This CDR3 spans 14 amino acids. From germline, CDR1 is SGHVS and CDR2 FQNEAQ. The CDR3 DNA is TGTGCCAGCAGCTTAAACCAAGCTAACTATGGCTACACCTTC. Its protein product is CASSLNQANYGYTF.

This clonotype was found many times. This chain joins TRBV2 and TRBJ1-1; D is unclear. Trimming removed 2 bases from V and 1 base from J, with 11 bases in between. The CDR3 is made up of 15 amino acids. Per the germline V gene, CDR1 is SNHLY and CDR2 is FYNNEI. The CDR3 DNA sequence: TGTGCCAGCAGTGAAAACCGGGTGCGGAACACTGAAGCTTTCTTT. Translation: CASSENRVRNTEAFF.

The chain carries TRBV19 and TRBJ2-2; tentatively, D is TRBD1 (6 bases). The CDR3 is 16 amino acids. Germline loops: CDR1 LNHDA, CDR2 SQIVND (reference sequence). Trimming left V 7 bases short and J 2 bases short, with 17 bases between. The CDR3 DNA is TGTGCCAGTAAAGTGGGTGTAGGGGGAAACACCGGGGAGCTGTTTTTT. Protein product: CASKVGVGGNTGELFF.

For this clonotype: This could be a read error, since a much larger clone is one nucleotide away. This chain uses TRBV20-1 with TRBJ2-5, with no clear D. The CDR3 is 14 amino acids. V lost 0 bases and J lost 0, with 8 bases in between. The germline V gene has CDR1 DFQATT and CDR2 SNEGSKA (reference sequence). The CDR3 region is CSARDGPHQETQYF. The CDR3 DNA follows: TGCAGTGCTAGAGACGGGCCCCACCAAGAGACCCAGTACTTC.

This clonotype was observed many times. V gene TRBV7-9 combines with J gene TRBJ1-2; D perhaps matches TRBD1 (6 bases). The CDR3 has 14 amino acids. Germline-derived CDR1 and CDR2 are SEHNR and FQNEAQ (reference sequence). V was cut by 5 bases and J by 4 bases, with 14 bases left in between. The CDR3: CASSPGAGGYGYTF. The DNA of the CDR3 is TGTGCCAGCAGCCCAGGGGCGGGGGGCTATGGCTACACCTTC. The full variable domain, rest sourced from reference TRBV7-9 and TRBJ1-2, is DTGVSQNPRHKITKRGQNVTFRCDPISEHNRLYWYRQTLGQGPEFLTYFQNEAQLEKSRLLSDRFSAERPKGSFSTLEIQRTEQGDSAMYLCASSPGAGGYGYTFGSGTRLTVV.

With respect to this clonotype: An end of the junction differs from the germline gene, which may be a read error. The chain couples TRBV9 to TRBJ2-7, with D perhaps TRBD1 or TRBD2 (7 bases each). Germline V lookup: CDR1 SGDLS, CDR2 YYNGEE. This CDR3 has 14 residues. The CDR3 loop reads CASSPTGRVDEQHF. CDR3 nucleotide sequence: TGTGCCAGCTCACCGACAGGGAGGGTCGACGAGCAGCACTTC.

Worth noting for this clonotype: Possible read error: a much larger clone is one base away. This chain uses TRBV5-1 with TRBJ2-7; D could derive from TRBD1 or TRBD2 (5 bases each). The CDR3 runs to 16 residues. Germline CDR1 and CDR2: SGHRS and YFSETQ. In DNA, the CDR3 is TGTGCCAGCAGCCGCCGGGGACGAGGGCGCTCCTACGAGCAGTACTTC. Translated: CASSRRGRGRSYEQYF. Drawing the rest from reference TRBV5-1 and TRBJ2-7, the complete variable domain is KAGVTQTPRYLIKTRGQQVTLSCSPISGHRSVSWYQQTPGQGLQFLFEYFSETQRNKGNFPGRFSGRQFSNSRSEMNVSTLELGDSALYLCASSRRGRGRSYEQYFGPGTRLTVT.

This clonotype was detected many times. V usage is TRBV7-8 and J usage is TRBJ1-6; D unclear. Trimming pared 5 bases from V and 11 bases from J, leaving 13 bases between. Germline V gene data show CDR1 as SGHVS and CDR2 as FQNEAQ. The CDR3 length is 13 residues. The DNA for the CDR3 is TGTGCCAGCAGCGTGTCTTCCGGGCCACCCCTCCACTTT. It specifies CASSVSSGPPLHF.

This chain connects TRBV7-8 to TRBJ1-3; weak D call: TRBD1 (5 bases). V was clipped by 7 bases and J by 4 bases, with 11 bases between them. This CDR3 spans 13 amino acids. Germline V gives CDR1 SGHVS, CDR2 FQNEAQ. The CDR3 region is CASTKGTGNTIYF. The CDR3 bases are TGTGCCAGCACCAAAGGGACGGGAAACACCATATATTTT.

This clonotype appeared many times. The chain employs TRBV7-9 and TRBJ2-7; maybe TRBD1 (7 bases). Trimming shortened V by 4 bases and J by 6 bases, and 19 bases separated the two germline ends. Germline V lookup: CDR1 SEHNR, CDR2 FQNEAQ (reference sequence). This CDR3 is 15 amino acids long. CDR3 residues: CASSSQRPGGFEQYF. The CDR3 DNA reads TGTGCCAGCAGCTCACAGAGACCAGGGGGGTTCGAGCAGTACTTC.

This rearrangement joins TRBV7-9 to TRBJ2-6; no clear D. The V end lost 4 bases, the J end lost 0 bases, and 19 bases lay between the germline ends. The CDR3 length is 19 residues. The germline V gene has CDR1 SEHNR and CDR2 FQNEAQ (reference sequence). The CDR3 here is CASSSIFGRWSSGANVLTF. The DNA for the CDR3 is TGTGCCAGCAGCTCAATCTTTGGGCGGTGGAGCTCTGGGGCCAACGTCCTGACTTTC.

The V gene is TRBV9, the J gene TRBJ2-7, with 8 bases aligning to TRBD1. The V gene's germline CDR1 is SGDLS and CDR2 YYNGEE. The J segment lost 2 bases and the V segment lost 3 bases, leaving 4 bases of the junction unmatched. The CDR3 consists of 14 residues. Here the CDR3 reads CASSAPGQAYEQYF. CDR3 DNA sequence: TGTGCCAGCAGCGCTCCGGGACAGGCCTACGAGCAGTACTTC.

Note on this clonotype: One junction end disagrees with the germline gene, perhaps due to a read error. The gene calls are TRBV10-2 and TRBJ1-6, with 9 bases identical to TRBD1. The germline V gene has CDR1 WSHSY and CDR2 SAAADI. CDR3 length: 12 amino acids. CDR3: CASSQRQGELHF. CDR3 sequence (DNA): TGTGCCAGCAGTCAACGACAGGGGGAACTCCACTTT.

V is TRBV25-1 and J is TRBJ1-2; TRBD1 aligns across 9 bases. There are 13 residues in the CDR3. The germline CDR1 and CDR2 sequences are MGHDK and SYGVNS. J was trimmed by 8 bases and V by 5 bases; bases with no gene match: 6. The CDR3 DNA sequence: TGTGCCAGCAGTAACAGGGGGCAGTACGGCTACACCTTC. Its translation is CASSNRGQYGYTF.

This clonotype was seen ten or more times. This chain links TRBV10-3 with TRBJ2-7; perhaps TRBD1 as D (8 bases). Trimming left V 6 bases short and J 1 base short, with 16 bases between. Germline V CDR1 and CDR2: ENHRY, SYGVKD. CDR3 length equals 15 residues. The CDR3 reads CAIRGQGGSSYEQYF. For the CDR3, the DNA is TGTGCCATCAGAGGACAGGGAGGGAGTTCCTACGAGCAGTACTTC.

This clonotype was observed once. A much more abundant neighbour one base away suggests this may be a read error. The chain joins TRBV2 to TRBJ2-7, with D unclear. The CDR3 loop spans 15 amino acids. CDR1 is SNHLY, CDR2 FYNNEI, per germline. V was trimmed by 6 bases and J by 3 bases, leaving 18 bases between them. CDR3 bases: TGTGCCAGCAGCGCCCCTCCGGTCTTAAACTACGAGCAGTACTTC. Translating gives CASSAPPVLNYEQYF.

The V gene is TRBV29-1, the J gene TRBJ1-1, with no clear D. CDR1 is SQVTM and CDR2 is ANQGSEA in the germline V gene. With 6 bases removed from V and 2 bases from J, the gap between germline ends came to 10 bases. This CDR3 region has 12 residues. The CDR3 loop is CSVVRVNTEAFF. The CDR3 DNA is TGCAGCGTGGTCCGGGTAAACACTGAAGCTTTCTTT.

In the case of this clonotype: Just one base apart from a much larger clone, this may be a read error. V usage is TRBV7-3 and J usage is TRBJ2-5; D not resolved. Trimming removed 6 bases from V and 5 bases from J, with 10 bases in between. The CDR3 loop spans 12 amino acids. Looked up from germline, CDR1 is SGHTA and CDR2 is FQGTGA. In DNA, the CDR3 is TGTGCCAGCAGGTTCGAACGGGAGACCCAGTACTTC. Amino acid sequence: CASRFERETQYF.

This clonotype was recorded only once. The chain recombines TRBV10-3 with TRBJ1-2; 9 nucleotides match TRBD1. This CDR3 comprises 14 residues. The ends lost 2 bases at V and 4 bases at J; junction bases unmatched: 2. Per germline, CDR1 ENHRY and CDR2 SYGVKD. CDR3 bases: TGTGCCATCAGTGAGGCGACAGGGGGCTATGGCTACACCTTC. Translating it yields CAISEATGGYGYTF.